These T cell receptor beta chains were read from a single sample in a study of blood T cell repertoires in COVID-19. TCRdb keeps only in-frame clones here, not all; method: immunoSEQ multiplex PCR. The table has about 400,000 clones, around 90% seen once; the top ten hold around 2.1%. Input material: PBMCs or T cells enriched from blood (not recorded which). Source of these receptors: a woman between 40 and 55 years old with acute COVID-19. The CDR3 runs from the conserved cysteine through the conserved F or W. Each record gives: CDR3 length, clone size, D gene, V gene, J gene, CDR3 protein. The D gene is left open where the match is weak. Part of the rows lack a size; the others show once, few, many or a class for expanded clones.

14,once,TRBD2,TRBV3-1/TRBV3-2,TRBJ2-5,CASSLETSYETQYF
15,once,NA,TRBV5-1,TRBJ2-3,CASSLVAGLTDTQYF
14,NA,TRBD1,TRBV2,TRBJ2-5,CASVLTGGQETQYF
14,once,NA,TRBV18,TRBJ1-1,CASSPLSLNTEAFF
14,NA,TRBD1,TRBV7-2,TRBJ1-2,CASSYRDRVLGYTF
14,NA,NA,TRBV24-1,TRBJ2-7,CATSDPGVRNEQYF
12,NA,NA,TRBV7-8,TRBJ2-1,CASGWGRNEQFF
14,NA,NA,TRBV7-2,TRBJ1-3,CASSLRGSGNTIYF
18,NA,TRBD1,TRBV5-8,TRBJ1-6,CASSSYGTGVSYNSPLHF
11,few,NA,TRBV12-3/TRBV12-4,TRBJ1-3,CASSGGNTIYF
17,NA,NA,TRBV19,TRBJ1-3,CASSIQIQVFSGNTIYF
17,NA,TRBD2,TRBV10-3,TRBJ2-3,CATARDSGGTSTDTQYF
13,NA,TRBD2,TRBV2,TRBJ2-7,CASRGTSRDEQYF
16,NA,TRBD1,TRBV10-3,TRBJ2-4,CAISEAGGISKNIQYF
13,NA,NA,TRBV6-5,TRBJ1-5,CASSYTGTRITHF
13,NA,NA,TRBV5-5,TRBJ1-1,CASSGRRTEEAFF
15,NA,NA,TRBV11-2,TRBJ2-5,CASSSKGLVKETQYF
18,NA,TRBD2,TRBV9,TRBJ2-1,CASSVAFGAGTSNNEQFF